Listed below are T cell receptor beta chains from one sample, sequenced in a study of blood T cell repertoires in COVID-19. TCRdb's table, derived via immunoSEQ multiplex PCR, lists solely in-frame clones and lacks some. The sample shows 100,000 to 150,000 clones, more than 60% of them seen only once. What was sequenced was peripheral blood. The receptors here all came from a woman in her 70s with acute or convalescent COVID-19. The CDR3 runs from the conserved cysteine through the conserved F or W. A D gene is named only where the DNA matches it firmly. Size tells how often a clone was seen (once, few, many) or the class of an expanded clone, and some rows leave it out.

J gene: TRBJ2-1
clone size: -
V gene: TRBV15
D gene: TRBD2
CDR3 length: 16
CDR3 protein: CATSRHTSGRANEQFF
CDR3 DNA: TGTGCCACCAGCAGGCACACTAGCGGGAGGGCCAATGAGCAGTTCTTC

J gene: TRBJ1-1
clone size: -
V gene: TRBV5-8
D gene: TRBD1
CDR3 length: 13
CDR3 protein: CASRFDRATEAFF
CDR3 DNA: TGTGCCAGCAGGTTTGACAGGGCAACTGAAGCTTTCTTT

J gene: TRBJ2-7
clone size: once
V gene: TRBV5-1
D gene: TRBD1
CDR3 length: 15
CDR3 protein: CASSPGQGRTYEQYF
CDR3 DNA: TGCGCCAGCAGCCCGGGACAGGGGAGGACCTACGAGCAGTACTTC

J gene: TRBJ2-1
clone size: -
V gene: TRBV6-5
D gene: TRBD2
CDR3 length: 15
CDR3 protein: CASSSRGLAGNEQFF
CDR3 DNA: TGTGCCAGCAGCTCTCGAGGACTAGCGGGTAATGAGCAGTTCTTC

J gene: TRBJ2-1
clone size: few
V gene: TRBV28
D gene: TRBD2
CDR3 length: 15
CDR3 protein: CASSLSASGRNEQFF
CDR3 DNA: TGTGCCAGCAGTTTATCGGCTAGCGGGAGAAATGAGCAGTTCTTC

J gene: TRBJ2-2
clone size: -
V gene: TRBV2
D gene: TRBD2
CDR3 length: 15
CDR3 protein: CASSPLAGGTGELFF
CDR3 DNA: TGTGCCAGCAGTCCACTAGCGGGGGGTACCGGGGAGCTGTTTTTT

J gene: TRBJ1-6
clone size: few
V gene: TRBV6-5
D gene: -
CDR3 length: 12
CDR3 protein: CASSWGGSPLHF
CDR3 DNA: TGTGCCAGCAGTTGGGGGGGTTCACCCCTCCACTTT

J gene: TRBJ2-2
clone size: -
V gene: TRBV6-6
D gene: -
CDR3 length: 13
CDR3 protein: CASRRAMEGELFF
CDR3 DNA: TGTGCCAGCAGGCGAGCGATGGAGGGGGAGCTGTTTTTT

J gene: TRBJ2-2
clone size: -
V gene: TRBV27
D gene: -
CDR3 length: 15
CDR3 protein: CASSSRTSYTGELFF
CDR3 DNA: TGTGCCAGCAGTTCCCGGACATCGTACACCGGGGAGCTGTTTTTT

J gene: TRBJ2-6
clone size: -
V gene: TRBV7-8
D gene: -
CDR3 length: 15
CDR3 protein: CASGRGPSGANVLTF
CDR3 DNA: TGTGCCAGCGGGCGGGGGCCCTCTGGGGCCAACGTCCTGACTTTC

J gene: TRBJ2-1
clone size: -
V gene: TRBV7-9
D gene: -
CDR3 length: 13
CDR3 protein: CASRGEARNEQFF
CDR3 DNA: TGTGCCAGCAGGGGGGAGGCGCGCAATGAGCAGTTCTTC

J gene: TRBJ2-5
clone size: -
V gene: TRBV6-5
D gene: -
CDR3 length: 12
CDR3 protein: CASSQDQETQYF
CDR3 DNA: TGTGCCAGCAGCCAGGACCAAGAGACCCAGTACTTC

J gene: TRBJ1-1
clone size: few
V gene: TRBV6-5
D gene: -
CDR3 length: 14
CDR3 protein: CASSYGLVNTEAFF
CDR3 DNA: TGTGCCAGCAGTTACGGGCTGGTGAACACTGAAGCTTTCTTT

J gene: TRBJ2-1
clone size: -
V gene: TRBV2
D gene: -
CDR3 length: 12
CDR3 protein: CASRHDSLAWFF
CDR3 DNA: TGTGCCAGCAGGCATGATAGCCTAGCTTGGTTCTTC